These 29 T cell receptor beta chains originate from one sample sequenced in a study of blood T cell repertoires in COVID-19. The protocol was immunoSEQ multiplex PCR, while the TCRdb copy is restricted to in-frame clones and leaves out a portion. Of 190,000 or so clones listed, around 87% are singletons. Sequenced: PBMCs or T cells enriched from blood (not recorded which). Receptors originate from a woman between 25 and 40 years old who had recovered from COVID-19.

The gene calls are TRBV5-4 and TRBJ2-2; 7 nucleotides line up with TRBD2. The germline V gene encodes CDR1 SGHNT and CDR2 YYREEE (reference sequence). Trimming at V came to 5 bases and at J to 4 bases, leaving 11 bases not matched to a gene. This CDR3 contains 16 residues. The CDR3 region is CASSSRRLAGTGELFF. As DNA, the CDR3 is TGTGCCAGCAGTTCTCGGCGACTAGCCGGCACCGGGGAGCTGTTTTTT.

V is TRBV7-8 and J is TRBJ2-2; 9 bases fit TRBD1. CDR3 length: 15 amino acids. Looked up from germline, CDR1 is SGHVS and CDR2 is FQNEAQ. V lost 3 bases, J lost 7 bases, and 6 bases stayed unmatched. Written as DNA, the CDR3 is TGTGCCAGCAGCTTCAGGGACAGGGAAAACGGGGAGCTGTTTTTT. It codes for CASSFRDRENGELFF.

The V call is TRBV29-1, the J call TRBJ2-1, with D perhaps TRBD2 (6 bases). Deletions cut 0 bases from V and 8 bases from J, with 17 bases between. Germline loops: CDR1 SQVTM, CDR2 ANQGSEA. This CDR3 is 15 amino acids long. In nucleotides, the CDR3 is TGCAGCGTTGAAGATCCTCTAGGGAGGTTCGATGAGCAGTTCTTC. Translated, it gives CSVEDPLGRFDEQFF.

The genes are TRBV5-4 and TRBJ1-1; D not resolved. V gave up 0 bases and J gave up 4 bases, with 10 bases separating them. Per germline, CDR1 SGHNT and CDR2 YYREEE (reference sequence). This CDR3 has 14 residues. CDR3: CASSLASLSTEAFF. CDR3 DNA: TGTGCCAGCAGCTTGGCGAGTCTAAGCACTGAAGCTTTCTTT.

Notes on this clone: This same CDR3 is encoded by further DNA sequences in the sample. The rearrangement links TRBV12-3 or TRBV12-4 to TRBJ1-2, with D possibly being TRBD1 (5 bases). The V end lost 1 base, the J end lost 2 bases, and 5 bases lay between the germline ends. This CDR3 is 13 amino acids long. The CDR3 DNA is TGTGCCAGCAGTTTAGGGGGCAACTATGGCTACACCTTC. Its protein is CASSLGGNYGYTF.

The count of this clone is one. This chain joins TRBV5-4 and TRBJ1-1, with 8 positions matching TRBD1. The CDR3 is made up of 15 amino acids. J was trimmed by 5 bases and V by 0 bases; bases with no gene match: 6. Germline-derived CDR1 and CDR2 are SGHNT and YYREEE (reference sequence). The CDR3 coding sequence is TGTGCCAGCAGCTTGGGGGGACAGGTTGGAACTGAAGCTTTCTTT. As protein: CASSLGGQVGTEAFF. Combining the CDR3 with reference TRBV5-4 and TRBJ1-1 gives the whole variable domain ETGVTQSPTHLIKTRGQQVTLRCSSQSGHNTVSWYQQALGQGPQFIFQYYREEENGRGNFPPRFSGLQFPNYSSELNVNALELDDSALYLCASSLGGQVGTEAFFGQGTRLTVV.

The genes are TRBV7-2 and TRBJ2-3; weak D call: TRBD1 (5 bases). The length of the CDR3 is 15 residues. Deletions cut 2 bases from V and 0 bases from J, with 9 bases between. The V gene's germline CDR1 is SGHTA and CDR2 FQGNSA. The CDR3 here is CASSLQGYSTDTQYF. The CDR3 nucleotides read TGTGCCAGCAGCTTACAGGGTTACAGCACAGATACGCAGTATTTT.

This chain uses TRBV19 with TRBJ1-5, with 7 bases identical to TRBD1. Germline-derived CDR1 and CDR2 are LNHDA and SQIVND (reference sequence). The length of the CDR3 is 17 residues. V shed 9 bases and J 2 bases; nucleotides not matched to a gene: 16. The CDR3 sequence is CARRTGEITSGNQPQHF. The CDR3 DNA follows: TGTGCCAGAAGAACAGGGGAGATCACATCGGGCAATCAGCCCCAGCATTTT. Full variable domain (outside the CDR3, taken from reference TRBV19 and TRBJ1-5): DGGITQSPKYLFRKEGQNVTLSCEQNLNHDAMYWYRQDPGQGLRLIYYSQIVNDFQKGDIAEGYSVSREKKESFPLTVTSAQKNPTAFYLCARRTGEITSGNQPQHFGDGTRLSIL.

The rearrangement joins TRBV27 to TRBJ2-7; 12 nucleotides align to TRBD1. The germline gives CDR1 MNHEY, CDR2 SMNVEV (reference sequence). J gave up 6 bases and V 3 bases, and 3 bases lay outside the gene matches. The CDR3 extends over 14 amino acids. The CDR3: CASSLGQGASEQYF. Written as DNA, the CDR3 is TGTGCCAGCAGTTTGGGACAGGGGGCGAGCGAGCAGTACTTC.

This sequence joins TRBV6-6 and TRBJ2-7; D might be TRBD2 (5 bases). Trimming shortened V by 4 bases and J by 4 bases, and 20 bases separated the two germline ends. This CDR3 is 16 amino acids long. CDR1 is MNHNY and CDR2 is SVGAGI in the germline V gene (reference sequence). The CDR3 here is CASSSERVTRVYEQYF. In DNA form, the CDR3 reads TGTGCCAGCAGTTCAGAGAGGGTCACACGGGTTTACGAGCAGTACTTC.

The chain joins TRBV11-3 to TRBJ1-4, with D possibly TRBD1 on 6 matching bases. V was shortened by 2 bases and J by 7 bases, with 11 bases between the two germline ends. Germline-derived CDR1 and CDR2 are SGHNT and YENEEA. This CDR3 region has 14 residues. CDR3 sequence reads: CASSLRQAPEKLFF. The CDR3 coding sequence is TGTGCCAGCAGCTTAAGACAGGCCCCTGAAAAACTGTTTTTT.

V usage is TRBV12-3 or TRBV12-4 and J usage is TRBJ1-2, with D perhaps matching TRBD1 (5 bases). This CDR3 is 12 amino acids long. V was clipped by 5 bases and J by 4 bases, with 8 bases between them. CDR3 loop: CASSDSSYGYTF. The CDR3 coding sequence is TGTGCCAGCAGTGACAGTTCCTATGGCTACACCTTC.

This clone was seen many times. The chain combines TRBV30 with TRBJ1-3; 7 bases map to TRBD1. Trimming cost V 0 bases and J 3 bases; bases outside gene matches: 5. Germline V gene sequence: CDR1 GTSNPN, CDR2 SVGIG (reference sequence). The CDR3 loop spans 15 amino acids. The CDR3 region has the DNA TGTGCCTGGAGTGTACAAGGGGGCTTTGGAAACACCATATATTTT. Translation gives CAWSVQGGFGNTIYF.

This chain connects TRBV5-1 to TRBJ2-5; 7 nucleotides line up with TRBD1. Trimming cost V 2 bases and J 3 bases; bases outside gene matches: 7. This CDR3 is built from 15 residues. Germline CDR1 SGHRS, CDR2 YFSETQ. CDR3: CASSFTGTAKETQYF. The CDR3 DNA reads TGCGCCAGCAGCTTCACCGGGACAGCGAAAGAGACCCAGTACTTC.

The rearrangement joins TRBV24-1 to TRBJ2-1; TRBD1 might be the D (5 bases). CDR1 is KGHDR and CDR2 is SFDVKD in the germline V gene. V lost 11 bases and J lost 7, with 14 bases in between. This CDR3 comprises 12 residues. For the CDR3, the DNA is TGTGCCATAGGGGCAGTGGATAATGAGCAGTTCTTC. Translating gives CAIGAVDNEQFF.

The CDR3 DNA reads as TGTGCCAGCAGTTTGACAGCCGCTAACTATGGCTACACCTTC. It codes for CASSLTAANYGYTF. The chain combines TRBV6-5 with TRBJ1-2; a possible D gene is TRBD1 (5 bases). Germline lookup yields CDR1 MNHEY and CDR2 SVGAGI. V lost 4 bases, J lost 0 bases, and 9 bases lay in between. This CDR3 has 14 amino acids.

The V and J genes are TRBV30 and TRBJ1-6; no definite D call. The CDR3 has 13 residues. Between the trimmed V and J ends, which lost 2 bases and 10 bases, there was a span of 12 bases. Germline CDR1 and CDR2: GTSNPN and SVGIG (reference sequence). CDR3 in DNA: TGTGCCTGGAGTCGGGCAGGACTGTCACCCCTCCACTTT. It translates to CAWSRAGLSPLHF.

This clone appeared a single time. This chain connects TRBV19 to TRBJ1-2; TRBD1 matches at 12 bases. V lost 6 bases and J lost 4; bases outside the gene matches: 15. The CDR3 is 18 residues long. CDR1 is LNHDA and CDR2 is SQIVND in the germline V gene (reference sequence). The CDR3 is CASSRRPGTGGIGYGYTF. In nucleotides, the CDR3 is TGTGCCAGTAGCCGAAGACCCGGGACAGGGGGCATCGGCTATGGCTACACCTTC.

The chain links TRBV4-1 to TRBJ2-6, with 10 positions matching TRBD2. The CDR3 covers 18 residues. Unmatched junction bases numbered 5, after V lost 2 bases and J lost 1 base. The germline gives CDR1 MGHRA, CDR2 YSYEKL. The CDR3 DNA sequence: TGCGCCAGCAGCCAACCACTAGCGGGAAAGTCTGGGGCCAACGTCCTGACTTTC. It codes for CASSQPLAGKSGANVLTF.

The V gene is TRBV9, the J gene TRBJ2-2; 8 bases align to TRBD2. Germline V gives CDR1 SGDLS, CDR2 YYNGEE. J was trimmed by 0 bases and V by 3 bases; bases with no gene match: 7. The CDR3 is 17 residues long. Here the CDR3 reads CASSASSGLANTGELFF. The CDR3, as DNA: TGTGCCAGCAGCGCCTCCTCGGGACTAGCGAACACCGGGGAGCTGTTTTTT.

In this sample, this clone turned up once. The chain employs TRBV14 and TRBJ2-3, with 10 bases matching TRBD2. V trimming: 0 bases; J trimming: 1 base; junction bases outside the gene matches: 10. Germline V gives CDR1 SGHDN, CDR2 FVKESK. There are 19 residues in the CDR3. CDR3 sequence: CASSQEVLAGVWGTDTQYF. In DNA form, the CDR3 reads TGTGCCAGCAGCCAAGAGGTCCTAGCGGGAGTCTGGGGCACAGATACGCAGTATTTT.

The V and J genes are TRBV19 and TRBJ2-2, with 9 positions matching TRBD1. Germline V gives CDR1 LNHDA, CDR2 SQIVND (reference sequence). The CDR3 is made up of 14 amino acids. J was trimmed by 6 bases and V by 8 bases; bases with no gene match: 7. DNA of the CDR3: TGTGCCAGTGGGACAGGGAAATTGTCCGGGGAGCTGTTTTTT. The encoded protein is CASGTGKLSGELFF.

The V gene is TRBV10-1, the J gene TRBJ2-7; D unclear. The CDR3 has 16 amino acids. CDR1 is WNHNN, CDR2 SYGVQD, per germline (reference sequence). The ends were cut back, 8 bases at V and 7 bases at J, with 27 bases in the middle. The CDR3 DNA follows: TGCGCCAGCCCACGAGTAGATAAGAGGCGGCCGCGGGAGCAGTACTTC. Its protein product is CASPRVDKRRPREQYF.

The CDR3 loop is CASSWTSETYNEQFF. The CDR3 region has the DNA TGTGCCAGCAGCTGGACTAGCGAAACCTACAATGAGCAGTTCTTC. The V gene is TRBV7-9, the J gene TRBJ2-1; TRBD2 matches at 9 bases. Germline V gene data show CDR1 as SEHNR and CDR2 as FQNEAQ (reference sequence). This CDR3 region has 15 residues. J was trimmed by 2 bases and V by 4 bases; bases with no gene match: 3.

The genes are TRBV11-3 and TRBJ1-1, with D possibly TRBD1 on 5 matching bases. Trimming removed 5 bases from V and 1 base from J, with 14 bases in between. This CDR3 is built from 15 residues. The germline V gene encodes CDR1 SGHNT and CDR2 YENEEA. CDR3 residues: CASSPRGTQNTEAFF. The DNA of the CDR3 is TGTGCCAGCAGCCCAAGAGGGACTCAGAACACTGAAGCTTTCTTT.

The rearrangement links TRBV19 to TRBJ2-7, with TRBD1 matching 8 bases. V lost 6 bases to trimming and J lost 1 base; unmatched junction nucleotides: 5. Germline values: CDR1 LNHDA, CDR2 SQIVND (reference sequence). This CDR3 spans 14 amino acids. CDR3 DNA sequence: TGTGCCAGTAGCAACAGGGGGGAATCCTACGAGCAGTACTTC. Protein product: CASSNRGESYEQYF.

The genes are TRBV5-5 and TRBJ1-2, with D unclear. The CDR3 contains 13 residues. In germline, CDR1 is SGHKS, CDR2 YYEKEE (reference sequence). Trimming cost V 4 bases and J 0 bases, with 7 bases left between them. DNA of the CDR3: TGTGCCAGCAGCATGACACCTAACTATGGCTACACCTTC. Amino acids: CASSMTPNYGYTF.

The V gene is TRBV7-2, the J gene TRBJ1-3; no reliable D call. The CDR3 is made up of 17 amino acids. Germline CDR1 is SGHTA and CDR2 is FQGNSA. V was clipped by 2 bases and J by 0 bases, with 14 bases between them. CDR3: CASSLSSAGSSGNTIYF. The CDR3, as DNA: TGTGCCAGCAGCTTATCCTCCGCGGGGAGCTCTGGAAACACCATATATTTT.

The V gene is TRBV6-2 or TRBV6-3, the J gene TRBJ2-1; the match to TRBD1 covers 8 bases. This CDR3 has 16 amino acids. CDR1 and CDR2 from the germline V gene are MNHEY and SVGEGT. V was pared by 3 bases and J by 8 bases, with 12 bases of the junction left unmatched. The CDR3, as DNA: TGTGCCAGCAGTTATAGGGCAGGGGGCTCTCTTCATGAGCAGTTCTTC. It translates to CASSYRAGGSLHEQFF.